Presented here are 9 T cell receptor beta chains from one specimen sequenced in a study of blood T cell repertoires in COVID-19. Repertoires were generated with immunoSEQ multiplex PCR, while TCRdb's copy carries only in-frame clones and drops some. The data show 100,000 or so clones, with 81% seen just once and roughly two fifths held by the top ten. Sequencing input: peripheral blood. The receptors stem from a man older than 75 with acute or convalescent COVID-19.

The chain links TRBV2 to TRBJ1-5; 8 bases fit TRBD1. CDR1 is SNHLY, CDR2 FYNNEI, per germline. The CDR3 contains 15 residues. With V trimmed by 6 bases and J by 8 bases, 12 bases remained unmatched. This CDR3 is CASRGGQAPRKPQHF. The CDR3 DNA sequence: TGTGCCAGCAGGGGGGGACAGGCGCCCAGGAAGCCCCAGCATTTT.

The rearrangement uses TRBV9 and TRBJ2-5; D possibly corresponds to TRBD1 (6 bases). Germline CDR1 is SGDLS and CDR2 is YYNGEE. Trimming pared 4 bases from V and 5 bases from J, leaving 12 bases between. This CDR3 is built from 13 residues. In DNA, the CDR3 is TGTGCCAGCAGCCTCCGTCAGGGGGAGACCCAGTACTTC. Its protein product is CASSLRQGETQYF.

CDR3 DNA sequence: TGTGCCAGCAGCTTATTGGGTCAAGGAGGGGAAGGCTACACCTTC. Translated: CASSLLGQGGEGYTF. The V and J genes are TRBV7-2 and TRBJ1-2; D is possibly TRBD1 (5 bases). V shed 2 bases and J shed 8 bases, with 18 bases lying between them. The CDR3 spans 15 residues. The germline V gene encodes CDR1 SGHTA and CDR2 FQGNSA.

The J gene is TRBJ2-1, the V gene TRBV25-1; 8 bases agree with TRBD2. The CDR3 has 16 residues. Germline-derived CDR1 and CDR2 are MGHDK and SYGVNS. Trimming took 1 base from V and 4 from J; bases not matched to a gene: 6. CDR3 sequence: CASSESGREVYNEQFF. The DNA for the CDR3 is TGTGCCAGCAGTGAATCGGGGCGGGAGGTTTACAATGAGCAGTTCTTC.

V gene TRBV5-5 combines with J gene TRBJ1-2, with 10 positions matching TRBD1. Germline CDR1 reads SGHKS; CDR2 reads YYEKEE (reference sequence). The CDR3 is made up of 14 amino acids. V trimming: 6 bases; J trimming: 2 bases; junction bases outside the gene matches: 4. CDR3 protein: CASILGQGNYGYTF. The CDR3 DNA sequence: TGTGCCAGCATCCTGGGACAGGGGAACTATGGCTACACCTTC.

CDR3 amino acids: CASSPYSDSQETQYF. CDR3 coding DNA: TGTGCCAGCTCACCCTATTCGGACAGCCAAGAGACCCAGTACTTC. The chain recombines TRBV18 with TRBJ2-5; D might be TRBD1 (6 bases). The germline V gene encodes CDR1 KGHSH and CDR2 LQKENI. The CDR3 extends over 15 amino acids. V was shortened by 3 bases and J by 1 base, with 12 bases between the two germline ends.

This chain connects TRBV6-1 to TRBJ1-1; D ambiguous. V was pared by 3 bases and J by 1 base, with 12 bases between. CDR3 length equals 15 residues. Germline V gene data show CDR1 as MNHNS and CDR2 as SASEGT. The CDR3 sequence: CASSDSGRPNTEAFF. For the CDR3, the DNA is TGTGCCAGCAGTGATTCCGGGAGGCCGAACACTGAAGCTTTCTTT.

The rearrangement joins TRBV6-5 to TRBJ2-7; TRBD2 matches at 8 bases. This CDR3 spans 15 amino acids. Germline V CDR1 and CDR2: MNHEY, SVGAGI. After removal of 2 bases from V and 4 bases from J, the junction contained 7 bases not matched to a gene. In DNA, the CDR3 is TGTGCCAGCAGTTACGAGTTAGCGGGACAATACGAGCAGTACTTC. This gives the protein CASSYELAGQYEQYF.

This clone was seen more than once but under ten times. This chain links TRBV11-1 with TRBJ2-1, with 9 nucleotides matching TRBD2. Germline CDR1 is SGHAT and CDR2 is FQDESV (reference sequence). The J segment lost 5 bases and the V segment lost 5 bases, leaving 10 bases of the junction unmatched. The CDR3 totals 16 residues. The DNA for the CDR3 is TGTGCCAGCAGCCCGGGACTAGCCCAGGTCAACAATGAGCAGTTCTTC. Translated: CASSPGLAQVNNEQFF.